This passage covers 2 T cell receptor beta chains from one sample sequenced in a study of control samples from healthy donors and cancer patients. Profiled with immunoSEQ multiplex PCR; TCRdb holds only in-frame clones, not every one. The listing records about 190,000 clones. Sequenced: blood. The receptor source for this set is a young woman in good health.

The chain uses TRBV19 and TRBJ1-5, with a tentative D call TRBD1 (6 bases). CDR3 length equals 14 residues. V was cut by 5 bases and J by 3 bases, with 11 bases left in between. Germline CDR1 is LNHDA and CDR2 is SQIVND (reference sequence). CDR3 protein: CASSPDRPNQPQHF. Here the CDR3 DNA reads TGTGCCAGTAGTCCAGACAGGCCCAATCAGCCCCAGCATTTT.

The rearrangement uses TRBV12-3 or TRBV12-4 and TRBJ1-2, with D unresolved. This CDR3 is built from 12 residues. V was trimmed by 3 bases and J by 4 bases, leaving 6 bases between them. Here the CDR3 DNA reads TGTGCCAGCAGTTTTGAAGGCTATGGCTACACCTTC. Translation: CASSFEGYGYTF.